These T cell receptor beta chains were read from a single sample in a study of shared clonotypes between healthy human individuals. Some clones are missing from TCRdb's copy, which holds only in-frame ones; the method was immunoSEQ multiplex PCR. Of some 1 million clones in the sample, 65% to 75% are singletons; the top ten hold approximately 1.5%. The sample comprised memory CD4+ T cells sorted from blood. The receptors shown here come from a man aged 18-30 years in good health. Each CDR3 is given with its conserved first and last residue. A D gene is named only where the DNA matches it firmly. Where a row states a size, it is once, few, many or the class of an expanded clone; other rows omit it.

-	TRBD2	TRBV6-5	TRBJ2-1	TGTGCCAGCAGTTACACTACTAGCGGGAGAAGTAATGAGCAGTTCTTC	CASSYTTSGRSNEQFF
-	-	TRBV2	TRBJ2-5	TGTGCCGGGAGTGGGGGGTGGCAAGAGACCCAGTACTTC	CAGSGGWQETQYF
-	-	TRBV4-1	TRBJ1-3	TGCGCCAGCAGCCGAGAGGGGTTGGTCAGGACTGGAAACACCATATATTTT	CASSREGLVRTGNTIYF
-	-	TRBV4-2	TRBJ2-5	TGTGCCAGCAGCCAAACGGGGGAGACCCAGTACTTC	CASSQTGETQYF
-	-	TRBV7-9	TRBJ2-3	TGTGCCAGCAGCTTAGGTGGGGTCCGGGGCACAGATACGCAGTATTTT	CASSLGGVRGTDTQYF
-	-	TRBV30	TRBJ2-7	TGTGCCTGGAGTTACGTCTCCTACGAGCAGTACTTC	CAWSYVSYEQYF
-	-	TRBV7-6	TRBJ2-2	TGTGCCAGCAGCTTAGCGGAGAACACCGGGGAGCTGTTTTTT	CASSLAENTGELFF
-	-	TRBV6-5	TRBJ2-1	TGTGCCAGCAGGGCCACGGCCAGCGTAGAGCAGTTCTTC	CASRATASVEQFF
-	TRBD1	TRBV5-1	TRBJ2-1	TGCGCCAGCAGCGCGGGACAGGGGAACAATGAGCAGTTCTTC	CASSAGQGNNEQFF
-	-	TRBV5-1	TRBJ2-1	TGCGCCAGCAGGGGGGGTTCCTACAATGAGCAGTTCTTC	CASRGGSYNEQFF
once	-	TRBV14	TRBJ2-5	TGTGCCAGCAGCCGGGGGTTCAAAGAGACCCAGTACTTC	CASSRGFKETQYF
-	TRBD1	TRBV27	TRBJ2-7	TGTGCCAGCGCACCCGGGACAGGGGCCTACGAGCAGTACTTC	CASAPGTGAYEQYF
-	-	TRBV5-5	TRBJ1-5	TGTGCCAGCAGCTTGGGTGGGCATCTGGGCAATCAGCCCCAGCATTTT	CASSLGGHLGNQPQHF
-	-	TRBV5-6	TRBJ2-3	TGTGCCAGCAGCTTGGCCAAGGGAATGATCACAGATACGCAGTATTTT	CASSLAKGMITDTQYF
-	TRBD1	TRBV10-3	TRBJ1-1	TGTGCCATCAGTAGACAGGGAATGGGCACTGAAGCTTTCTTT	CAISRQGMGTEAFF
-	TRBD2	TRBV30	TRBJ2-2	TGTGCCTTCGGACTAGCGGCGAACACCGGGGAGCTGTTTTTT	CAFGLAANTGELFF
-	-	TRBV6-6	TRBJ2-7	TGTGCCAGCAGTTCTCCGACTAGCTACGAGCAGTACTTC	CASSSPTSYEQYF
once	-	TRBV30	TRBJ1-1	TGTGCCTGGGTGCCGAACACTGAAGCTTTCTTT	CAWVPNTEAFF
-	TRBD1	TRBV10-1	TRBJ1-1	TGCGCCAGCAGTGAGACGCCCGACAGGGGGCCAGAAGCTTTCTTT	CASSETPDRGPEAFF
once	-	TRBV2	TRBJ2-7	TGTGCCAGCAGTGCCGACCGGGGCGAGCAGTACTTC	CASSADRGEQYF
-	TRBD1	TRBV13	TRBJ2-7	TGTGCCAGCAGCTTGGTTAGAGACAGGGGGAAATACGAGCAGTACTTC	CASSLVRDRGKYEQYF
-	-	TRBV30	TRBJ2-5	TGTGCCTGGAGTGTACCCGGGGCGGGAGAGACCCAGTACTTC	CAWSVPGAGETQYF
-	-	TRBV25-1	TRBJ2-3	TGTGCCAGCAGTGAGGCCGGACGGATCACAGATACGCAGTATTTT	CASSEAGRITDTQYF
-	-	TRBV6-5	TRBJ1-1	TGTGCCAGCAGCCGACAGGCGCTGAACACTGAAGCTTTCTTT	CASSRQALNTEAFF
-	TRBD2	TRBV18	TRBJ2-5	TGTGCCAGCTCACCACGTGGGGTCGACTTCTGGGCTAGCGGGGAAGAGACCCAGTACTTC	CASSPRGVDFWASGEETQYF
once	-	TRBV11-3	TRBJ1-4	TGTGCCAGCAGCTTAGGCCGAGGTGAAAAACTGTTTTTT	CASSLGRGEKLFF
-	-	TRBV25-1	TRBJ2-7	TGTGCCAGCAGTCCGGCTAGCAAGGCCTACGAGCAGTACTTC	CASSPASKAYEQYF
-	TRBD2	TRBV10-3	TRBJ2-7	TGTGCCGTCCGGGGGGCTAGCGGGAGCTACGAGCAGTACTTC	CAVRGASGSYEQYF
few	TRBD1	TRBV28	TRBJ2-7	TGTGCCAGCAGAAGGGGGCCCTACGAGCAGTACTTC	CASRRGPYEQYF
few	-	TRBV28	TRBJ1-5	TGTGCCAGCAGTTTAGGCGGGAGGGTTAGCAATCAGCCCCAGCATTTT	CASSLGGRVSNQPQHF
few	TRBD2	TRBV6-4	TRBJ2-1	TGTGCCAGCAGTGACTCTTTGCTAGCGGGGATTCGGGAGCAGTTCTTC	CASSDSLLAGIREQFF
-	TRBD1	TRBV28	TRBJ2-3	TGTGCCAGCAGCCCTGAGGGACAGGGGGAAGGTACGCAGTATTTT	CASSPEGQGEGTQYF
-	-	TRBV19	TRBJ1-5	TGTGCCAGTAGTCCTGGACATAATCAGCCCCAGCATTTT	CASSPGHNQPQHF
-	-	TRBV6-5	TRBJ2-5	TGTGCCAGCAGTCGAAGTAGGGTAGGGGAGACCCAGTACTTC	CASSRSRVGETQYF
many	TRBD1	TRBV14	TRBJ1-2	TGTGCCAGCAGCCAACCGGGGACAGGGCTTTATGGCTACACCTTC	CASSQPGTGLYGYTF
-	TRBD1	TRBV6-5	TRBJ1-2	TGTGCCAGCAGTACTCGACAGGGGGCGATCCATGGCTACACCTTC	CASSTRQGAIHGYTF
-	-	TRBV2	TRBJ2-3	TGTGCCAGCAGTCCACGGTTTGGGCAGGGAGATACGCAGTATTTT	CASSPRFGQGDTQYF
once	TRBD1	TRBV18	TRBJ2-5	TGTGCCAGCTCACCAGGGACAGGGGAGGCAGAGACCCAGTACTTC	CASSPGTGEAETQYF
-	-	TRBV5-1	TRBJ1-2	TGCGCCAGCAGCTTGCTAGAGACTCGGGGGGACAATGGCTACACCTTC	CASSLLETRGDNGYTF
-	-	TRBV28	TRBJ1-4	TGTGCCAGCAGTTACTCAGGGGAAGGTTTTGTAACTAATGAAAAACTGTTTTTT	CASSYSGEGFVTNEKLFF
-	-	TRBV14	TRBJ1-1	TGTGCCAGCAGCCTCCTAAGGACAGCGAACACTGAAGCTTTCTTT	CASSLLRTANTEAFF
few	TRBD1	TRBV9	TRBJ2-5	TGTGCCAGCAGCGTCCAGGACAGGGGCCAAGAGACCCAGTACTTC	CASSVQDRGQETQYF
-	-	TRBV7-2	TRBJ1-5	TGTGCCAGCAGCTTCCATCGTGGGAATCAGCCCCAGCATTTT	CASSFHRGNQPQHF
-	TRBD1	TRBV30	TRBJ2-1	TGTGCCTGGGACCAAAACCGACAGGGGGCTAGCAATGAGCAGTTCTTC	CAWDQNRQGASNEQFF
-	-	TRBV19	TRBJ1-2	TGTGCCAGTCAGCCTACCCCGGGAGTCTTAAGTGGCTACACCTTC	CASQPTPGVLSGYTF
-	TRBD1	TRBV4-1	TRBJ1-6	TGCGCCAGCAGCCAAGGTCCGGGACAGCATAATTCACCCCTCCACTTT	CASSQGPGQHNSPLHF
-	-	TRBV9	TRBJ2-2	TGTGCCAGCAGCGTAGCAGCTAGCCTCAACACCGGGGAGCTGTTTTTT	CASSVAASLNTGELFF
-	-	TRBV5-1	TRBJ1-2	TGCGCCACGGTTCGAAAGACCTATGGCTACACCTTC	CATVRKTYGYTF
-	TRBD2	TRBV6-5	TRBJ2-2	TGTGCCAGCAGTCCCGGGACTAGTAAGGGGGAGCTGTTTTTT	CASSPGTSKGELFF
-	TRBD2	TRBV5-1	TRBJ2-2	TGCGCCAGCAGCCTGGGACTAGAGAACACCGGGGAGCTGTTTTTT	CASSLGLENTGELFF